This TCR beta chain was found in a study of regulatory T cells in long-lasting Graves disease. Broader study findings: Between persistent patients, roughly 2,600 public clonotypes were shared, exceeding the 900 to 1,000 shared between new patients.

The time point: newly diagnosed GD, antithyroid drugs for less than 3 months. RNA isolated from PBMCs was used to make the TCR library. Arm-PCR of CDR3 regions and iRepertoire HTBI primers were used to build TCR beta libraries. TCRdb itself ran the multiplex PCR reads through MiXCR, one entry per CDR3 protein. The sample has approximately 400,000 distinct CDR3 sequences, about 12% seen once; the top ten hold 15% to 20%. Trimming shortened V by 0 bases and J by 7 bases, and 10 bases separated the two germline ends. The CDR3 runs 14 residues. CDR1 is MNHEY and CDR2 is SVGEGT in the germline V gene. As to this clonotype: No antigen is known for it. In this CDR3 the conserved last residue, phenylalanine or tryptophan, is missing, so a read error is likely.

The sample also formed part of further work on T cells in Graves' hyperthyroidism and ophthalmopathy. Per that study: Stable hyperthyroidism was told apart from ophthalmopathy by a model built on 13 V-J features.

Sequenced here: peripheral blood mononuclear cells (PBMCs), sampled at new diagnosis, from a patient treated with antithyroid drugs. The chain combines TRBV6-2 or TRBV6-3 with TRBJ1-5; D uncertain. The receptor's source is a woman aged 18-30 years with Graves disease. CDR3: CASSYSADAQPQHL. In DNA form, the CDR3 reads TGTGCCAGCAGTTACTCGGCGGACGCCCAGCCCCAGCATCTT.